This entry is about one T cell receptor (beta chain). No antigen is known for it. This sample was taken from a study of glioma-infiltrating T cells after dendritic cell vaccination. Study observations and caveats: No direct clonality-survival link was found; a diverse polyclonal response may matter.

Clones were read by immunoSEQ multiplex PCR, and TCRdb kept only the in-frame ones, dropping some. This repertoire shows more than 100,000 clones, about four fifths found once; its top ten account for approximately 12%. Fresh-frozen tumor tissue and more than two years of survival data were available for all. The specimen was blood, collected before dendritic cell vaccination. The origin of this receptor is a human donor with glioblastoma.

The CDR3 sequence is CASSFHGTGETEAFF. In DNA form, the CDR3 reads TGTGCCAGCAGCTTTCATGGGACAGGGGAAACTGAAGCTTTCTTT. The chain has TRBV13 and TRBJ1-1, with TRBD1 matching 10 bases. This CDR3 region has 15 residues. Germline-derived CDR1 and CDR2 are PRHDT and FYEKMQ (reference sequence). J gave up 5 bases and V 3 bases, and 6 bases lay outside the gene matches.